The 23 T cell receptor beta chains listed next were all sequenced from one sample in a study of Graves' ophthalmopathy and Graves' hyperthyroidism. RNA transcripts served as template for amplifying TCR beta CDR3 sequences. After a first-round RT-PCR with HTBI primers, a second-round multiplex PCR was run. TCRdb fed the multiplex PCR reads into MiXCR, producing one record per CDR3 protein. The sample has around 1,200,000 distinct CDR3 sequences; about 40% are singletons. Sequencing was performed on peripheral blood or thyroid tissue (not recorded which). The receptors were sampled from an adult man with Graves' hyperthyroidism.

The chain joins TRBV7-2 to TRBJ2-7, with D maybe TRBD2 (6 bases). The CDR3 has 14 amino acids. Trimming pared 6 bases from V and 5 bases from J, leaving 17 bases between. CDR1 is SGHTA and CDR2 is FQGNSA in the germline V gene. The CDR3, as DNA: TGTGCCAGCAGAACTCCGGCGGGATCCCACGAGCAGTACTTC. Amino acid sequence: CASRTPAGSHEQYF.

Comments on this clonotype: One junction end does not reproduce the germline sequence, and a read error may be involved. V and J are TRBV10-3 and TRBJ2-5; D is possibly TRBD1 (5 bases). Germline V gene data show CDR1 as ENHRY and CDR2 as SYGVKD. The CDR3 runs 14 residues. The CDR3 loop reads CASSLSLTEETQYF. CDR3 nucleotides: TGTGCCAGCAGTTTGTCTCTGACAGAAGAGACCCAGTACTTC.

This clonotype has only a few counts. V and J are TRBV2 and TRBJ2-2; TRBD2 is a possible D gene (5 bases). The CDR3 has 17 amino acids. The germline V gene encodes CDR1 SNHLY and CDR2 FYNNEI. Trimming removed 5 bases at V and 3 bases at J, with 19 bases between. Here the CDR3 reads CASSTPRMRADTGELFF. The DNA of the CDR3 is TGTGCCAGCAGTACCCCTAGGATGAGGGCCGACACCGGGGAGCTGTTTTTT.

The J gene is TRBJ1-2, the V gene TRBV12-3 or TRBV12-4; TRBD1 matches 7 bases. The CDR3 is made up of 17 amino acids. Trimming at V came to 5 bases and at J to 3 bases, leaving 15 bases not matched to a gene. CDR3 in amino acids: CASSPQPRQGSHYGYTF. In nucleotides, the CDR3 is TGTGCCAGCAGTCCCCAACCCCGACAGGGCAGTCACTATGGCTACACCTTC.

Concerning this clonotype itself: A much larger clone lies one base from this, so it may be a read error. The chain combines TRBV10-2 with TRBJ2-7; tentatively, D is TRBD1 (5 bases). The CDR3 extends over 17 amino acids. V lost 2 bases, J lost 3 bases, and 20 bases lay in between. Germline V gene lookup returns CDR1 WSHSY and CDR2 SAAADI. CDR3 sequence reads: CASSEPLQGLYYYEQYF. For the CDR3, the DNA is TGCGCCAGCAGTGAGCCGTTGCAGGGCTTATACTACTACGAGCAGTACTTC.

This clonotype has only a few counts. The rearrangement joins TRBV7-3 to TRBJ2-5, with D possibly matching TRBD1 (5 bases). Germline CDR1 and CDR2: SGHTA and FQGTGA. Trimming cost V 0 bases and J 7 bases, with 15 bases left between them. The length of the CDR3 is 15 residues. The CDR3 region is CASSLTFAPRGTQYF. The CDR3, as DNA: TGTGCCAGCAGCTTAACGTTCGCCCCTAGGGGGACCCAGTACTTC.

The V and J genes are TRBV12-3 or TRBV12-4 and TRBJ2-2; weak D call: TRBD2 (6 bases). The CDR3 loop spans 13 amino acids. V shed 8 bases and J shed 8 bases, with 15 bases lying between them. The CDR3 DNA reads TGTGCCAGCGGAGGGGCTAGTCGGGGGGAGCTGTTTTTT. Protein sequence: CASGGASRGELFF.

The J gene is TRBJ1-1, the V gene TRBV28, with D possibly being TRBD1 (6 bases). In germline, CDR1 is MDHEN, CDR2 SYDVKM. This CDR3 comprises 17 residues. The germline V and J ends were trimmed by 2 bases and 4 bases, with 20 bases remaining between them. In DNA, the CDR3 is TGTGCCAGCAGTTTACCCTCCCCGACAGGTCTTCGCACTGAAGCTTTCTTT. Protein sequence: CASSLPSPTGLRTEAFF.

The sample holds one count of this clonotype. The chain employs TRBV12-3 or TRBV12-4 and TRBJ2-2; 7 nucleotides line up with TRBD2. Unmatched junction bases numbered 8, after V lost 4 bases and J lost 0 bases. The CDR3 contains 17 residues. The CDR3 coding sequence is TGTGCCAGCAGTTACAACTACGGGGGGACGAACACCGGGGAGCTGTTTTTT. Residues: CASSYNYGGTNTGELFF.

This clonotype was seen many times. The J gene is TRBJ1-4, the V gene TRBV6-6, with 8 nucleotides matching TRBD1. Germline lookup yields CDR1 MNHNY and CDR2 SVGAGI (reference sequence). This CDR3 comprises 14 residues. V shed 5 bases and J 4 bases; nucleotides not matched to a gene: 3. CDR3 amino acids: CASSTGQGNEKLFF. CDR3 in DNA: TGTGCCAGCAGTACCGGACAGGGTAATGAAAAACTGTTTTTT.

This clonotype has a count of ten or more. CDR3 sequence reads: CAISASRLQVGEQYF. The CDR3, as DNA: TGTGCCATCAGTGCCTCGAGACTCCAGGTCGGCGAGCAGTACTTC. The chain has TRBV10-3 and TRBJ2-7; no reliable D call. This CDR3 comprises 15 residues. Germline CDR1 is ENHRY and CDR2 is SYGVKD. V lost 4 bases and J 6 bases, leaving 19 bases between the germline ends.

The table lists this clonotype with a few counts. V is TRBV11-2 and J is TRBJ2-1; the D is unclear. The CDR3 consists of 13 residues. Germline V gene lookup returns CDR1 SGHAT and CDR2 FQNNGV. The CDR3 coding sequence is TGTGCGAGCTCCGGTAGCTCCTACAATGAGCAGTTCTTC. Translation: CASSGSSYNEQFF.

This clonotype was seen once. J is TRBJ1-1 and V is TRBV4-1; TRBD1 might be the D (5 bases). Trimming pared 2 bases from V and 5 bases from J, leaving 24 bases between. The V gene's germline CDR1 is MGHRA and CDR2 YSYEKL. The CDR3 contains 18 residues. This chain's CDR3 is CASSQFGSTSLRGTEAFF. The CDR3 coding sequence is TGCGCCAGCAGCCAATTTGGGTCAACGTCCTTGAGGGGAACTGAAGCTTTCTTT.

This clonotype was found a few times. The rearrangement joins TRBV27 to TRBJ1-2; 7 bases are shared with TRBD1. CDR3 size: 15 residues. The germline CDR1 and CDR2 sequences are MNHEY and SMNVEV (reference sequence). V lost 5 bases, J lost 3 bases, and 9 bases stayed unmatched. The CDR3 region has the DNA TGTGCCAGCAGTGACACAGGGGAAGGAGACTATGGCTACACCTTC. Amino acid sequence: CASSDTGEGDYGYTF.

This clonotype was counted ten times or more. This chain joins TRBV7-9 and TRBJ1-2, with 11 bases that match TRBD1. Looked up from germline, CDR1 is SEHNR and CDR2 is FQNEAQ (reference sequence). V was pared by 10 bases and J by 7 bases, with 14 bases of the junction left unmatched. The CDR3 runs to 15 residues. In DNA form, the CDR3 reads TGTGCCACCCCGGATGGCCGGGACAGGGGGTTTGGCTACACCTTC. Residues: CATPDGRDRGFGYTF.

V and J are TRBV30 and TRBJ2-7; the match to TRBD1 covers 7 bases. J lost 5 bases, V lost 4 bases, and 8 bases had no gene match. CDR3 length equals 13 residues. CDR1 is GTSNPN, CDR2 SVGIG, per germline (reference sequence). CDR3 in amino acids: CAWTGQTSNEQYF. In DNA form, the CDR3 reads TGTGCCTGGACGGGACAGACATCCAACGAGCAGTACTTC. Based on the CDR3 plus reference TRBV30 and TRBJ2-7, the full variable domain is SQTIHQWPATLVQPVGSPLSLECTVEGTSNPNLYWYRQAAGRGLQLLFYSVGIGQISSEVPQNLSASRPQDRQFILSSKKLLLSDSGFYLCAWTGQTSNEQYFGPGTRLTVT.

This clonotype was counted between two and nine times. The chain joins TRBV7-9 to TRBJ1-2, with 7 bases identical to TRBD1. After removal of 3 bases from V and 5 bases from J, the junction contained 9 bases not matched to a gene. This CDR3 comprises 15 residues. Per germline, CDR1 SEHNR and CDR2 FQNEAQ (reference sequence). This CDR3 is CASSFGTAEYYGYTF. For the CDR3, the DNA is TGTGCCAGCAGCTTCGGGACAGCCGAATATTATGGCTACACCTTC. The variable domain in full, completed from reference TRBV7-9 and TRBJ1-2, reads DTGVSQNPRHKITKRGQNVTFRCDPISEHNRLYWYRQTLGQGPEFLTYFQNEAQLEKSRLLSDRFSAERPKGSFSTLEIQRTEQGDSAMYLCASSFGTAEYYGYTFGSGTRLTVV.

J is TRBJ2-7 and V is TRBV28, with 8 positions matching TRBD1. The germline V gene has CDR1 MDHEN and CDR2 SYDVKM. This CDR3 has 13 amino acids. Trimming at V came to 8 bases and at J to 5 bases, leaving 8 bases not matched to a gene. The CDR3 bases are TGTGCCAGCTTCTCACAGGGGGTCCACGAGCAGTACTTC. Translated: CASFSQGVHEQYF.

This clonotype was counted a few times. This chain uses TRBV15 with TRBJ2-7; 10 bases match TRBD2. This CDR3 comprises 15 residues. Germline CDR1 reads LNHNV; CDR2 reads YYDKDF (reference sequence). The V and J ends lost 2 bases and 3 bases, in that order; junction bases with no gene match: 4. The CDR3: CATSRPGLADYEQYF. The CDR3 DNA reads as TGTGCCACCAGCAGACCTGGACTAGCGGACTACGAGCAGTACTTC.

Comments on this clonotype: A much larger clone differs by one base, so this may be a read error. The V gene is TRBV9, the J gene TRBJ1-6; 9 bases fit TRBD1. The CDR3 is 17 residues long. CDR1 is SGDLS and CDR2 is YYNGEE in the germline V gene. The CDR3 region is CASSRDRVSSYSSPLHF. CDR3 coding DNA: TGTGCCAGCAGCAGGGACAGGGTCAGCTCCTATAGTTCACCCCTCCACTTT.

The chain uses TRBV15 and TRBJ1-6; D remains ambiguous. This CDR3 region has 13 residues. Looked up from germline, CDR1 is LNHNV and CDR2 is YYDKDF (reference sequence). The CDR3 spells CASGVSGNSPLHF. In DNA form, the CDR3 reads TGTGCTAGCGGTGTATCGGGGAATTCACCCCTCCACTTT.

Ten or more counts support this clonotype. The V and J genes are TRBV20-1 and TRBJ2-5, with unresolved D. The V end lost 7 bases, the J end lost 4 bases, and 13 bases lay between the germline ends. Germline V gene lookup returns CDR1 DFQATT and CDR2 SNEGSKA (reference sequence). The CDR3 consists of 12 residues. CDR3 sequence reads: CSGQGSGETQYF. CDR3 DNA: TGCAGTGGTCAAGGGTCGGGAGAGACCCAGTACTTC.

The rearrangement links TRBV27 to TRBJ1-5; tentatively, D is TRBD1 (5 bases). The CDR3 covers 14 residues. Germline V gives CDR1 MNHEY, CDR2 SMNVEV (reference sequence). Trimming shortened V by 0 bases and J by 10 bases, and 13 bases separated the two germline ends. The CDR3: CASSLSGGAYPQHF. For the CDR3, the DNA is TGTGCCAGCAGTTTATCCGGGGGAGCTTACCCCCAGCATTTT.